The 16 T cell receptor beta chains below all came from one sample that was sequenced in a study of cytomegalovirus exposure and HLA in healthy donors. Produced via immunoSEQ multiplex PCR; TCRdb's table is partial and in-frame only. Altogether tens of thousands of clones are present, approximately 81% being singletons, with the ten largest covering 12%. Sequencing was carried out using PBMCs. These TCRs come from a woman aged 18-30 years in good health and CMV-seropositive.

This clone showed up just a few times. This sequence joins TRBV25-1 and TRBJ2-7; 9 bases match TRBD1. J was trimmed by 6 bases and V by 5 bases; bases with no gene match: 11. Germline V CDR1 and CDR2: MGHDK, SYGVNS. This CDR3 region has 15 residues. CDR3 bases: TGTGCCAGCAGTCCCCCCTTGGGACAGGGAGGCGAGCAGTACTTC. Protein product: CASSPPLGQGGEQYF.

The gene calls are TRBV5-5 and TRBJ2-7, with a tentative D call TRBD1 (6 bases). V lost 2 bases, J lost 2 bases, and 11 bases lay in between. This CDR3 spans 14 amino acids. Germline-derived CDR1 and CDR2 are SGHKS and YYEKEE (reference sequence). CDR3 DNA sequence: TGTGCCAGCAGCTTCGACAGGCCTGCCTACGAGCAGTACTTC. Translating it yields CASSFDRPAYEQYF.

The chain couples TRBV28 to TRBJ2-3; 8 nucleotides align to TRBD1. Germline V gene data show CDR1 as MDHEN and CDR2 as SYDVKM. The ends lost 2 bases at V and 8 bases at J; junction bases unmatched: 6. The length of the CDR3 is 14 residues. This CDR3 reads CASSLRAGGGTQYF. The CDR3, as DNA: TGTGCCAGCAGTTTAAGGGCAGGGGGCGGTACGCAGTATTTT. The entire variable domain, with the rest obtained from reference TRBV28 and TRBJ2-3, is as follows: DVKVTQSSRYLVKRTGEKVFLECVQDMDHENMFWYRQDPGLGLRLIYFSYDVKMKEKGDIPEGYSVSREKKERFSLILESASTNQTSMYLCASSLRAGGGTQYFGPGTRLTVL.

The V and J genes are TRBV19 and TRBJ2-5; D gene ambiguous. The CDR3 spans 14 residues. Germline V gives CDR1 LNHDA, CDR2 SQIVND (reference sequence). V was cut by 3 bases and J by 0 bases, with 8 bases left in between. The CDR3 nucleotides read TGTGCCAGTAGTATGAGGCCAGACCAAGAGACCCAGTACTTC. This codes for CASSMRPDQETQYF.

V gene TRBV5-1 combines with J gene TRBJ2-1; 11 positions match TRBD2. The germline V gene has CDR1 SGHRS and CDR2 YFSETQ. The CDR3 is 16 residues long. V gave up 2 bases and J gave up 8 bases; unmatched junction bases: 9. The CDR3 nucleotides read TGCGCCAGCAGCTTACAACCTAGCGGGGGGCGGGATGAGCAGTTCTTC. Translating gives CASSLQPSGGRDEQFF.

The chain uses TRBV9 and TRBJ2-3; D is unresolved. V lost 0 bases to trimming and J lost 4 bases, with 9 bases between them. Germline V lookup: CDR1 SGDLS, CDR2 YYNGEE. The CDR3 totals 14 residues. CDR3 sequence (DNA): TGTGCCAGCAGCGTAGCTAGGTTTCCAGATACGCAGTATTTT. It encodes CASSVARFPDTQYF.

The chain carries TRBV6-5 and TRBJ2-7; 8 nucleotides align to TRBD1. The J segment lost 4 bases and the V segment lost 2 bases, leaving 7 bases of the junction unmatched. The CDR3 contains 15 residues. The germline V gene encodes CDR1 MNHEY and CDR2 SVGAGI. Written as DNA, the CDR3 is TGTGCCAGCAGTTACAGTAGGACAGGGCGATACGAGCAGTACTTC. It encodes CASSYSRTGRYEQYF.

This chain uses TRBV10-3 with TRBJ1-5, with 9 bases that match TRBD1. Germline loops: CDR1 ENHRY, CDR2 SYGVKD. This CDR3 has 15 amino acids. V shed 4 bases, J shed 7 bases, and the junction held 8 bases outside the gene matches. CDR3 residues: CAISGGDRGTQPQHF. DNA of the CDR3: TGTGCCATCAGTGGAGGAGACAGGGGGACCCAGCCCCAGCATTTT.

This clone was picked up a small number of times. The chain uses TRBV11-2 and TRBJ1-5, with D hard to call. The CDR3 has 13 residues. The V gene's germline CDR1 is SGHAT and CDR2 FQNNGV. Trimming took off 0 bases at V and 9 bases at J, with 9 bases between the two ends. CDR3 sequence reads: CASSLDRGGPQHF. DNA of the CDR3: TGTGCCAGCAGCTTAGATCGGGGAGGGCCCCAGCATTTT.

CDR3 region: CASSLAGAQDYGYTF. Written as DNA, the CDR3 is TGTGCCAGCAGTTTGGCGGGGGCGCAGGACTATGGCTACACCTTC. This sequence joins TRBV28 and TRBJ1-2; tentatively, D is TRBD1 (6 bases). Trimming took 3 bases from V and 3 from J, leaving 14 bases between them. The CDR3 runs to 15 residues. Germline-derived CDR1 and CDR2 are MDHEN and SYDVKM.

The chain couples TRBV7-2 to TRBJ1-1; D ambiguous. V was shortened by 2 bases and J by 7 bases, with 11 bases between the two germline ends. Germline CDR1 and CDR2: SGHTA and FQGNSA. This CDR3 contains 13 residues. The CDR3 nucleotides read TGTGCCAGCAGCTTACGGGAAACCAGTGAAGCTTTCTTT. It yields the protein CASSLRETSEAFF. The whole variable domain, remainder taken from reference TRBV7-2 and TRBJ1-1, is GAGVSQSPSNKVTEKGKDVELRCDPISGHTALYWYRQSLGQGLEFLIYFQGNSAPDKSGLPSDRFSAERTGGSVSTLTIQRTQQEDSAVYLCASSLRETSEAFFGQGTRLTVV.

The chain uses TRBV18 and TRBJ1-1; 7 bases fit TRBD1. The CDR3 length is 18 residues. CDR1 and CDR2 from the germline V gene are KGHSH and LQKENI. J was trimmed by 6 bases and V by 4 bases; bases with no gene match: 20. The CDR3: CASSLAPGQFPGMAEAFF. CDR3 nucleotide sequence: TGTGCCAGCTCACTCGCCCCGGGACAGTTCCCCGGAATGGCTGAAGCTTTCTTT. The full variable domain, its missing parts supplied by reference TRBV18 and TRBJ1-1, is NAGVMQNPRHLVRRRGQEARLRCSPMKGHSHVYWYRQLPEEGLKFMVYLQKENIIDESGMPKERFSAEFPKEGPSILRIQQVVRGDSAAYFCASSLAPGQFPGMAEAFFGQGTRLTVV.

This clone was counted only a few times. The V and J genes are TRBV6-4 and TRBJ2-2; tentative D call: TRBD2 (7 bases). The CDR3 totals 16 residues. CDR1 and CDR2 (germline): MRHNA, SNTAGT. Trimming pared 0 bases from V and 3 bases from J, leaving 11 bases between. For the CDR3, the DNA is TGTGCCAGCAGTGACTCAACGCGGGGGCACACCGGGGAGCTGTTTTTT. Protein: CASSDSTRGHTGELFF.

The gene calls are TRBV5-1 and TRBJ1-5; no clear D gene. Deletions cut 4 bases from V and 4 bases from J, with 9 bases between. Germline loops: CDR1 SGHRS, CDR2 YFSETQ. The CDR3 is made up of 13 amino acids. Written as DNA, the CDR3 is TGCGCCAGCAGCGCAGATTGGAATCAGCCCCAGCATTTT. Its translation is CASSADWNQPQHF.

The genes are TRBV10-1 and TRBJ2-7; D possibly corresponds to TRBD1 (6 bases). The V end was cut by 3 bases, the J end by 7 bases, with 16 bases between. There are 14 residues in the CDR3. Germline values: CDR1 WNHNN, CDR2 SYGVQD (reference sequence). Here the CDR3 DNA reads TGCGCCAGCAGTGAATCCCGGGCAGGGGATGAGCAGTACTTC. It translates to CASSESRAGDEQYF.

This sequence joins TRBV2 and TRBJ1-5, with a weak D call TRBD1 (6 bases). V shed 3 bases and J shed 4 bases, with 10 bases lying between them. The CDR3 has 14 amino acids. Germline CDR1 SNHLY, CDR2 FYNNEI. In DNA, the CDR3 is TGTGCCAGCAGTGACTGGCAGGGGAATCAGCCCCAGCATTTT. It yields the protein CASSDWQGNQPQHF.